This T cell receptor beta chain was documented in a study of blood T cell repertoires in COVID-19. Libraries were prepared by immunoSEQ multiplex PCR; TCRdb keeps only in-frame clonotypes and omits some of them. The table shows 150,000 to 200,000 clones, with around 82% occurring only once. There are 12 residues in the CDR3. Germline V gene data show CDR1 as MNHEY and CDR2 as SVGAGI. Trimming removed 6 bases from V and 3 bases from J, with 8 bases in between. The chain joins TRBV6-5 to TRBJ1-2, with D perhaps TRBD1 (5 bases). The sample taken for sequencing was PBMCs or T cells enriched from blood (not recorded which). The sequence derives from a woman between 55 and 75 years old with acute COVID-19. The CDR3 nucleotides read TGTGCCAGCAGAGTAGGGGACTATGGCTACACCTTC. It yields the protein CASRVGDYGYTF.